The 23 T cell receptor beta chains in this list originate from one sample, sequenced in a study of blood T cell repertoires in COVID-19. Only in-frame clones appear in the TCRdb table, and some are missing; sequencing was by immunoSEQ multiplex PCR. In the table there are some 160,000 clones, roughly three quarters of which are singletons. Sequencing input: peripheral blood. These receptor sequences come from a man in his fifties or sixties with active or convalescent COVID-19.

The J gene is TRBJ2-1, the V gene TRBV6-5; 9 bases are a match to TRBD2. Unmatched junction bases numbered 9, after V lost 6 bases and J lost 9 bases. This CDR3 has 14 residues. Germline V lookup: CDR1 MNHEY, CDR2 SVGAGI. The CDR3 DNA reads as TGTGCCAGCAGCGTCCTTAGCGGGAGTACTGAGCAGTTCTTC. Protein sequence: CASSVLSGSTEQFF.

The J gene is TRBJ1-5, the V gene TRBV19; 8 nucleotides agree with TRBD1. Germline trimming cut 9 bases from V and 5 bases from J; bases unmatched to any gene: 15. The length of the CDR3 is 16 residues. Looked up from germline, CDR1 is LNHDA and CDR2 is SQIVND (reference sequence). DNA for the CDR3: TGTGCCAGCTCCCCCCGACAGGGGCATAGGGATCAGCCCCAGCATTTT. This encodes CASSPRQGHRDQPQHF.

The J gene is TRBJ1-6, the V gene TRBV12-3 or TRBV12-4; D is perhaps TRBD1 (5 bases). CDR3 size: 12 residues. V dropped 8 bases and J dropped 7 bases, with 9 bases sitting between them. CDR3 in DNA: TGTGCCAGCGGAAGGGGCAATTCACCCCTCCACTTT. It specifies CASGRGNSPLHF.

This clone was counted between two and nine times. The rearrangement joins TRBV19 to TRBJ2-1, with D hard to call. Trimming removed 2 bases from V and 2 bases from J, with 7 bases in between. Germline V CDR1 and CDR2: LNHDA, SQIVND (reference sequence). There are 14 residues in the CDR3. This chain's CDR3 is CASSIRHTYNEQFF. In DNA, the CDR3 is TGTGCCAGTAGTATACGACATACCTACAATGAGCAGTTCTTC.

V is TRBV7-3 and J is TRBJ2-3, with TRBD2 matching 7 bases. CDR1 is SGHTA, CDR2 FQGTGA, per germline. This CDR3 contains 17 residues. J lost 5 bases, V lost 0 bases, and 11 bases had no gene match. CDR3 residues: CASSLTLGMVAGDTQYF. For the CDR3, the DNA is TGTGCCAGCAGCTTAACGTTGGGTATGGTAGCGGGAGATACGCAGTATTTT.

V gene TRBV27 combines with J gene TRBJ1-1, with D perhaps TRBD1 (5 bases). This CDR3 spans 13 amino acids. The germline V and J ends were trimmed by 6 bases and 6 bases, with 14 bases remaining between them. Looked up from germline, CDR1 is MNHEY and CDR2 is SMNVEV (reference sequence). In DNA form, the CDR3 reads TGTGCCAGCAGGAACGTGGGGGGGGCTGAAGCTTTCTTT. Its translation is CASRNVGGAEAFF.

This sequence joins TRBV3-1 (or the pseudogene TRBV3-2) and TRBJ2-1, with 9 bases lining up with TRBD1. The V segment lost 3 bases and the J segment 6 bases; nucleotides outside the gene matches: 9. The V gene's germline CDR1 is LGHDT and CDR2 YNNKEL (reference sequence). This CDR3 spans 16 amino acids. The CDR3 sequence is CASSQGWDRDRNEQFF. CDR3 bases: TGTGCCAGCAGCCAGGGTTGGGACAGGGATCGCAATGAGCAGTTCTTC.

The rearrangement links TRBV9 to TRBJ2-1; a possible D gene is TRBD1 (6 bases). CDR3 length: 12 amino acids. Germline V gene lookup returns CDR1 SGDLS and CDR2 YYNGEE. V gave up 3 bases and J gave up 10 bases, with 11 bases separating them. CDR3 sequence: CASSATGREQFF. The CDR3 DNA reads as TGTGCCAGCAGCGCGACAGGCCGGGAGCAGTTCTTC.

This chain's CDR3 is CASSLGSGDNSPLHF. The CDR3 DNA reads TGTGCCAGCAGCTTAGGCTCAGGGGATAATTCACCCCTCCACTTT. The chain employs TRBV7-6 and TRBJ1-6; possible D gene TRBD1, 6 bases. Between the trimmed V and J ends, which lost 1 base and 5 bases, there was a span of 9 bases. Germline CDR1 SGHVS, CDR2 FNYEAQ. This CDR3 region has 15 residues.

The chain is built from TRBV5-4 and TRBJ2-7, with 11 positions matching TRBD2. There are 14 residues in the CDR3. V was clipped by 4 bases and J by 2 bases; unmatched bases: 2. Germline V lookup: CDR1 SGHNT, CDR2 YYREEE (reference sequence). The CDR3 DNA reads TGTGCCAGCAGCCCGGGACTAGCGGCCTACGAGCAGTACTTC. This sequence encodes CASSPGLAAYEQYF.

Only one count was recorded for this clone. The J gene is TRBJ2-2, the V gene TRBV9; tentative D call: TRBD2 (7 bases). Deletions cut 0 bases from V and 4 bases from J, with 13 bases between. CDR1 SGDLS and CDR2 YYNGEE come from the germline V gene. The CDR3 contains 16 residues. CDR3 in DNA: TGTGCCAGCAGCGTAGCGGGGGGCGCGGGCACCGGGGAGCTGTTTTTT. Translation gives CASSVAGGAGTGELFF.

CDR3 residues: CASRDRVLTHTQYF. The CDR3 DNA reads TGTGCCAGCAGAGACAGGGTTCTGACCCATACGCAGTATTTT. The V gene is TRBV6-5, the J gene TRBJ2-3, with 7 bases that match TRBD1. The CDR3 is made up of 14 amino acids. CDR1 MNHEY and CDR2 SVGAGI come from the germline V gene. Trimming removed 6 bases from V and 7 bases from J; junction bases left unmatched: 10.

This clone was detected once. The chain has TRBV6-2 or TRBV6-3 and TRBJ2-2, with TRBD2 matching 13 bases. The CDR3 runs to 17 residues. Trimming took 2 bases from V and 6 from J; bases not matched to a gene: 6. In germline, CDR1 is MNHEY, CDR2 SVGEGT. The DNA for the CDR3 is TGTGCCAGCAGTTACCCAGGACTAGCGGGAGACTCCGGGGAGCTGTTTTTT. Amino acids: CASSYPGLAGDSGELFF.

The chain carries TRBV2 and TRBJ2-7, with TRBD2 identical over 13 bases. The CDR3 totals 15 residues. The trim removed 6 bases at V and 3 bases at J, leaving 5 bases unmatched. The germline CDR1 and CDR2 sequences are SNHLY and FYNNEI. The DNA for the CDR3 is TGTGCCAGCAGCACCGGACTAGCGGGAGACTACGAGCAGTACTTC. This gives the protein CASSTGLAGDYEQYF.

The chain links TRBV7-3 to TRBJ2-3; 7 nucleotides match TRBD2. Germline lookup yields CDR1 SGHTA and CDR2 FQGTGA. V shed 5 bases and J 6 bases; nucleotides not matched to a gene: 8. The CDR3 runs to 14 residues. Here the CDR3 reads CASSGSGRTDTQYF. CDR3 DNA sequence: TGTGCCAGCAGCGGCTCCGGGAGGACGGATACGCAGTATTTT.

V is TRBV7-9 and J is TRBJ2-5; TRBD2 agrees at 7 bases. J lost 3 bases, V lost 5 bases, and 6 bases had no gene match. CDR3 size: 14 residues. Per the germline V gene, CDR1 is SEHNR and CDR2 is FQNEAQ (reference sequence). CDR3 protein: CASSPSSGEETQYF. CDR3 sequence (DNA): TGTGCCAGCAGCCCATCTAGCGGAGAAGAGACCCAGTACTTC.

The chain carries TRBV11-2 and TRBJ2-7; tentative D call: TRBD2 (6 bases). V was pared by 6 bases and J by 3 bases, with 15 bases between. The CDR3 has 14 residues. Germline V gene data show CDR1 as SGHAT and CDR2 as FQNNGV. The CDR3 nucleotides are TGTGCCAGCAGGGGGGGTCGATCGGGCTACGAGCAGTACTTC. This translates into CASRGGRSGYEQYF.

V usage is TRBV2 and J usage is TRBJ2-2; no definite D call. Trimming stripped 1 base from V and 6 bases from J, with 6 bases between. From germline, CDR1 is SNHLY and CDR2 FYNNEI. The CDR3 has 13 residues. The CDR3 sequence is CASSEVLPGELFF. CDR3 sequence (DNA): TGTGCCAGCAGTGAAGTCCTCCCCGGGGAGCTGTTTTTT.

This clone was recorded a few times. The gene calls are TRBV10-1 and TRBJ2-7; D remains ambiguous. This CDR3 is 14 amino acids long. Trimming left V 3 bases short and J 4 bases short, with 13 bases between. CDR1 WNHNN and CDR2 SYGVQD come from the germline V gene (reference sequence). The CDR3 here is CASSDSVYSYEQYF. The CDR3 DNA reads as TGCGCCAGCAGTGACTCCGTATATAGTTACGAGCAGTACTTC.

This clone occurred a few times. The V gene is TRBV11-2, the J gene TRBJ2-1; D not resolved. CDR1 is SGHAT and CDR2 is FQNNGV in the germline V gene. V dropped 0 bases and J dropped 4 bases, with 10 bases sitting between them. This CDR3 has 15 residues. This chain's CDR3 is CASSLDRSQYNEQFF. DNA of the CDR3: TGTGCCAGCAGCTTAGATCGGAGCCAGTACAATGAGCAGTTCTTC.

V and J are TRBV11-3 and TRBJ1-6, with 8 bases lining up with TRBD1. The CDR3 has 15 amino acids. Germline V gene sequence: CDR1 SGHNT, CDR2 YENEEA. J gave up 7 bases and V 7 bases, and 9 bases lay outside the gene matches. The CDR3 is CASIRPGGGNSPLHF. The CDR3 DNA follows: TGTGCCAGCATTCGACCAGGGGGCGGGAATTCACCCCTCCACTTT.

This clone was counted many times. This CDR3 is CASSESGVFSYEQYF. CDR3 nucleotides: TGCGCCAGCAGTGAGTCGGGAGTCTTCTCCTACGAGCAGTACTTC. V and J are TRBV10-1 and TRBJ2-7; the D gene is possibly TRBD2 (5 bases). The CDR3 runs to 15 residues. V lost 0 bases and J 0 bases, leaving 9 bases between the germline ends. CDR1 is WNHNN and CDR2 is SYGVQD in the germline V gene (reference sequence).

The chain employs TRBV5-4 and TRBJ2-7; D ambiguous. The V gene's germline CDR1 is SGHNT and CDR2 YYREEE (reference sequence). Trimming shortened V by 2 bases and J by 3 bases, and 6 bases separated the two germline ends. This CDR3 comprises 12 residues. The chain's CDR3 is CASSFSNYEQYF. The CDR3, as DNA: TGTGCCAGCAGCTTTAGCAACTACGAGCAGTACTTC.